The 18 T cell receptor beta chains in this list originate from one sample, sequenced in a study of blood T cell repertoires in COVID-19. Some clones are missing from TCRdb's copy, which holds only in-frame ones; the method was immunoSEQ multiplex PCR. The table has around 68,000 clones, around four fifths seen once. The sequencing input was peripheral blood. The receptors were sampled from a woman between 50 and 59 years old with acute or convalescent COVID-19.

The V and J genes are TRBV7-9 and TRBJ2-5, with 7 bases matching TRBD2. The germline V gene encodes CDR1 SEHNR and CDR2 FQNEAQ (reference sequence). There are 15 residues in the CDR3. Germline trimming cut 5 bases from V and 4 bases from J; bases unmatched to any gene: 10. CDR3 DNA sequence: TGTGCCAGCAGCCCCCCGCGTGGGAGGGTAGAGACCCAGTACTTC. This encodes CASSPPRGRVETQYF. Filled out from reference TRBV7-9 and TRBJ2-5, the complete variable domain reads DTGVSQNPRHKITKRGQNVTFRCDPISEHNRLYWYRQTLGQGPEFLTYFQNEAQLEKSRLLSDRFSAERPKGSFSTLEIQRTEQGDSAMYLCASSPPRGRVETQYFGPGTRLLVL.

J is TRBJ2-5 and V is TRBV19, with 7 bases fitting TRBD1. The trim removed 4 bases at V and 2 bases at J, leaving 4 bases unmatched. CDR3 length: 14 residues. CDR1 and CDR2 from the germline V gene are LNHDA and SQIVND (reference sequence). CDR3 bases: TGTGCCAGTAGTACCTGGACAGGTCAAGAGACCCAGTACTTC. This encodes CASSTWTGQETQYF. Supplemented by reference TRBV19 and TRBJ2-5, the full variable domain reads DGGITQSPKYLFRKEGQNVTLSCEQNLNHDAMYWYRQDPGQGLRLIYYSQIVNDFQKGDIAEGYSVSREKKESFPLTVTSAQKNPTAFYLCASSTWTGQETQYFGPGTRLLVL.

The chain joins TRBV5-4 to TRBJ1-1; 8 nucleotides match TRBD1. This CDR3 has 14 amino acids. CDR1 and CDR2 from the germline V gene are SGHNT and YYREEE (reference sequence). With 2 bases clipped from V and 6 bases from J, the junction kept 6 bases outside the gene matches. The CDR3 protein is CASSFGQGGSEAFF. CDR3 DNA sequence: TGTGCCAGCAGCTTTGGACAGGGTGGCTCTGAAGCTTTCTTT.

CDR3 region: CASSETGMAYEQYF. The CDR3 nucleotides are TGTGCCAGCAGTGAGACAGGGATGGCCTACGAGCAGTACTTC. V is TRBV2 and J is TRBJ2-7; TRBD1 agrees at 7 bases. Germline loops: CDR1 SNHLY, CDR2 FYNNEI. The CDR3 has 14 amino acids. Unmatched junction bases numbered 4, after V lost 3 bases and J lost 2 bases.

The chain employs TRBV7-9 and TRBJ2-3; 8 bases map to TRBD2. V was clipped by 4 bases and J by 5 bases; unmatched bases: 17. Looked up from germline, CDR1 is SEHNR and CDR2 is FQNEAQ (reference sequence). The CDR3 consists of 18 residues. The CDR3 DNA reads TGTGCCAGCAGCTCCCCACGGAAGCCAACGGGGGGGCTAGATACGCAGTATTTT. Translation gives CASSSPRKPTGGLDTQYF. Based on the CDR3 plus reference TRBV7-9 and TRBJ2-3, the full variable domain is DTGVSQNPRHKITKRGQNVTFRCDPISEHNRLYWYRQTLGQGPEFLTYFQNEAQLEKSRLLSDRFSAERPKGSFSTLEIQRTEQGDSAMYLCASSSPRKPTGGLDTQYFGPGTRLTVL.

The chain employs TRBV6-5 and TRBJ1-5; D uncertain. V was clipped by 2 bases and J by 9 bases, with 14 bases between them. The germline gives CDR1 MNHEY, CDR2 SVGAGI. This CDR3 spans 14 amino acids. CDR3 region: CASSYTYQDRPQHF. The DNA of the CDR3 is TGTGCCAGCAGTTACACGTATCAGGATCGGCCCCAGCATTTT.

The gene calls are TRBV3-1 (or the pseudogene TRBV3-2) and TRBJ2-3; D is uncertain. The V end was cut by 0 bases, the J end by 10 bases, with 8 bases between. Germline V gene lookup returns CDR1 LGHDT and CDR2 YNNKEL (reference sequence). There are 12 residues in the CDR3. CDR3 in amino acids: CASSQDRRSQYF. The DNA for the CDR3 is TGTGCCAGCAGCCAAGATCGTCGTTCGCAGTATTTT.

The chain combines TRBV7-2 with TRBJ2-2; 10 nucleotides line up with TRBD1. This CDR3 has 14 amino acids. V lost 8 bases and J lost 4; bases outside the gene matches: 4. CDR1 is SGHTA and CDR2 is FQGNSA in the germline V gene. The CDR3 loop is CASGTGAITGELFF. In DNA form, the CDR3 reads TGTGCCAGCGGGACAGGGGCCATCACCGGGGAGCTGTTTTTT.

The J gene is TRBJ2-3, the V gene TRBV5-6, with D possibly matching TRBD2 (6 bases). The length of the CDR3 is 17 residues. The V end lost 5 bases, the J end lost 2 bases, and 21 bases lay between the germline ends. Germline CDR1 reads SGHDT; CDR2 reads YYEEEE. CDR3 sequence: CASSHTTGDAFTDTQYF. Here the CDR3 DNA reads TGTGCCAGCAGTCATACTACGGGAGACGCCTTCACAGATACGCAGTATTTT.

This sequence joins TRBV5-4 and TRBJ1-1; D is possibly TRBD1 (5 bases). Germline CDR1 and CDR2: SGHNT and YYREEE (reference sequence). V dropped 2 bases and J dropped 4 bases, with 6 bases sitting between them. This CDR3 has 12 amino acids. CDR3: CASSFGGTEAFF. The DNA of the CDR3 is TGTGCCAGCAGCTTCGGGGGCACTGAAGCTTTCTTT.

The rearrangement joins TRBV29-1 to TRBJ2-2; perhaps TRBD2 as D (6 bases). Germline values: CDR1 SQVTM, CDR2 ANQGSEA. The CDR3 has 14 residues. Trimming removed 6 bases from V and 0 bases from J, with 11 bases in between. The CDR3 nucleotides read TGCAGCGTGCCCCGGGGGACGAACACCGGGGAGCTGTTTTTT. Its protein is CSVPRGTNTGELFF.

The chain links TRBV19 to TRBJ1-1, with TRBD1 matching over 8 bases. The CDR3 length is 15 residues. Per germline, CDR1 LNHDA and CDR2 SQIVND (reference sequence). V lost 1 base to trimming and J lost 8 bases; unmatched junction nucleotides: 9. CDR3 DNA sequence: TGTGCCAGTAGTATAGTAGGGACAGGTAGCCAGGAAGCTTTCTTT. As protein: CASSIVGTGSQEAFF.

The chain carries TRBV7-8 and TRBJ2-7; a weak D match, TRBD1 (5 bases). The CDR3 loop spans 15 amino acids. Germline-derived CDR1 and CDR2 are SGHVS and FQNEAQ. V lost 6 bases to trimming and J lost 2 bases, with 17 bases between them. The CDR3 DNA reads TGTGCCAGCAGACCGTTTCTCCAGGGTACCTACGAGCAGTACTTC. It yields the protein CASRPFLQGTYEQYF. Together with reference TRBV7-8 and TRBJ2-7, the CDR3 gives the full variable domain: GAGVSQSPRYKVAKRGQDVALRCDPISGHVSLFWYQQALGQGPEFLTYFQNEAQLDKSGLPSDRFFAERPEGSVSTLKIQRTQQEDSAVYLCASRPFLQGTYEQYFGPGTRLTVT.

V gene TRBV27 combines with J gene TRBJ2-1; tentatively, D is TRBD2 (5 bases). Trimming took 2 bases from V and 8 from J, leaving 16 bases between them. The CDR3 length is 15 residues. Germline CDR1 MNHEY, CDR2 SMNVEV (reference sequence). The CDR3 coding sequence is TGTGCCAGCAGTTTAGGAGGAACTGAGATCCATGAGCAGTTCTTC. Its translation is CASSLGGTEIHEQFF.

V is TRBV3-1 (or the pseudogene TRBV3-2) and J is TRBJ2-5; 10 nucleotides align to TRBD1. The CDR3 runs to 16 residues. Germline V CDR1 and CDR2: LGHDT, YNNKEL (reference sequence). V shed 2 bases and J 3 bases; nucleotides not matched to a gene: 6. CDR3 protein: CASSQPQGTGEETQYF. The CDR3 nucleotides read TGTGCCAGCAGCCAACCTCAAGGGACAGGGGAAGAGACCCAGTACTTC.

The chain combines TRBV6-6 with TRBJ1-6; possibly TRBD1 for D (6 bases). CDR1 and CDR2 (germline): MNHNY, SVGAGI (reference sequence). The CDR3 spans 14 residues. Trimming removed 0 bases at V and 9 bases at J, with 9 bases between. For the CDR3, the DNA is TGTGCCAGCAGTTACTCAGGGGGTAGTTCACCCCTCCACTTT. This gives the protein CASSYSGGSSPLHF.

The chain recombines TRBV5-1 with TRBJ1-5; possibly TRBD1 for D (6 bases). V was cut by 0 bases and J by 5 bases, with 6 bases left in between. The CDR3 loop spans 13 amino acids. Germline loops: CDR1 SGHRS, CDR2 YFSETQ. CDR3 nucleotides: TGCGCCAGCAGCTTGGCAGGGGATCAGCCCCAGCATTTT. Protein: CASSLAGDQPQHF.

V usage is TRBV5-1 and J usage is TRBJ2-3; D possibly corresponds to TRBD2 (6 bases). Per the germline V gene, CDR1 is SGHRS and CDR2 is YFSETQ. Trimming took 3 bases from V and 4 from J, leaving 12 bases between them. The CDR3 totals 14 residues. CDR3 loop: CASSSLGGADTQYF. The CDR3 region has the DNA TGCGCCAGCAGCTCCCTCGGGGGAGCAGATACGCAGTATTTT.